The 17 T cell receptor beta chains below all came from one sample that was sequenced in a study of blood T cells in healthy people across ages. The use of a sample-barcoded 5' primer and a J-beta primer mix characterized a second PCR of roughly 6 to 11 cycles. Via MiXCR, TCRdb re-called the 5' RACE reads, giving one row per CDR3 protein. The table includes some 1.5 million distinct CDR3 sequences, 28% detected once. Sequencing used blood. The receptor source for this set is a woman in her twenties or thirties in good health.

This clonotype came up many times. The V gene is TRBV6-5, the J gene TRBJ1-2, with D tentatively TRBD1 (6 bases). The CDR3 has 14 amino acids. CDR1 is MNHEY, CDR2 SVGAGI, per germline. The germline V and J ends were trimmed by 5 bases and 2 bases, with 12 bases remaining between them. The CDR3 nucleotides read TGTGCCAGCAGTCAAGGACAGAGGAACTATGGCTACACCTTC. This sequence encodes CASSQGQRNYGYTF.

Only a few counts were recorded for this clonotype. V usage is TRBV2 and J usage is TRBJ1-6; D uncertain. This CDR3 is built from 14 residues. V was cut by 3 bases and J by 11 bases, with 14 bases left in between. Germline CDR1 is SNHLY and CDR2 is FYNNEI. CDR3 loop: CASSDPSGRPPLHF. The CDR3 nucleotides are TGTGCCAGCAGTGACCCGAGTGGTAGACCACCCCTCCACTTT.

This clonotype has at least ten counts. The chain uses TRBV7-2 and TRBJ1-5; weak D call: TRBD1 (5 bases). The ends were cut back, 5 bases at V and 0 bases at J, with 8 bases in the middle. The CDR3 contains 14 residues. From germline, CDR1 is SGHTA and CDR2 FQGNSA. The CDR3 loop is CASSIRVSNQPQHF. In DNA, the CDR3 is TGTGCCAGCAGCATCAGGGTTAGCAATCAGCCCCAGCATTTT.

The chain uses TRBV6-5 and TRBJ2-1, with D possibly TRBD2 on 5 matching bases. V lost 1 base and J lost 7, with 11 bases in between. Germline loops: CDR1 MNHEY, CDR2 SVGAGI. This CDR3 comprises 14 residues. The CDR3: CASSYYEGRNEQFF. DNA of the CDR3: TGTGCCAGCAGTTACTACGAGGGTCGGAATGAGCAGTTCTTC.

This clonotype appeared many times. The chain uses TRBV15 and TRBJ2-7; the D gene is possibly TRBD2 (5 bases). Germline CDR1 and CDR2: LNHNV and YYDKDF (reference sequence). Deletions cut 6 bases from V and 6 bases from J, with 15 bases between. This CDR3 has 13 residues. The CDR3 spells CATRFAGLSEQYF. CDR3 bases: TGTGCCACCAGGTTTGCAGGACTCTCCGAGCAGTACTTC.

The V gene is TRBV12-3 or TRBV12-4, the J gene TRBJ1-6, with no clear D. Trimming took off 6 bases at V and 6 bases at J, with 12 bases between the two ends. This CDR3 has 14 amino acids. CDR3 sequence reads: CASSPQGPNSPLHF. The CDR3 nucleotides are TGTGCCAGCAGCCCTCAAGGGCCTAATTCACCCCTCCACTTT.

This clonotype was counted many times. This chain links TRBV4-1 with TRBJ2-5, with 8 nucleotides matching TRBD1. The CDR3 totals 17 residues. The V segment lost 1 base and the J segment 8 bases; nucleotides outside the gene matches: 15. Germline CDR1 is MGHRA and CDR2 is YSYEKL. CDR3 protein: CASSQAPDRARSDTQYF. CDR3 DNA: TGCGCCAGCAGCCAAGCCCCGGACAGGGCGCGGTCAGATACCCAGTACTTC.

This clonotype was detected only a few times. The rearrangement uses TRBV18 and TRBJ2-3; possibly TRBD1 or TRBD2 for D (5 bases each). With 3 bases removed from V and 6 bases from J, the gap between germline ends came to 7 bases. The CDR3 extends over 12 amino acids. Per germline, CDR1 KGHSH and CDR2 LQKENI. The CDR3 nucleotides read TGTGCCAGCTCACCGGGGGATGATACGCAGTATTTT. It yields the protein CASSPGDDTQYF.

This clonotype has a single count. The chain joins TRBV5-1 to TRBJ2-7; 9 bases are a match to TRBD1. Germline V gene sequence: CDR1 SGHRS, CDR2 YFSETQ. The CDR3 has 16 amino acids. The CDR3 nucleotides read TGCACCAACAGCTGGGGGGACAGGGAAGTTCGTCACGAGCAGTACTTC. Translation: CTNSWGDREVRHEQYF.

This clonotype was counted only a few times. One end of the junction fails to match germline, which may point to a read error. The chain couples TRBV9 to TRBJ2-1; D possibly corresponds to TRBD2 (5 bases). Germline CDR1 and CDR2: SGDLS and YYNGEE. The CDR3 is 14 amino acids. Written as DNA, the CDR3 is TGTGCCAGCAGCCTTACCAGCGACTACAGTGAGCAGTTCTTC. This gives the protein CASSLTSDYSEQFF. The whole variable domain, remainder taken from reference TRBV9 and TRBJ2-1, is DSGVTQTPKHLITATGQRVTLRCSPRSGDLSVYWYQQSLDQGLQFLIQYYNGEERAKGNILERFSAQQFPDLHSELNLSSLELGDSALYFCASSLTSDYSEQFFGPGTRLTVL.

This clonotype occurred a few times. This sequence joins TRBV11-2 and TRBJ2-1; 14 nucleotides line up with TRBD2. The trim removed 4 bases at V and 9 bases at J, leaving 8 bases unmatched. CDR1 and CDR2 (germline): SGHAT, FQNNGV. The CDR3 sequence is 16 residues long. The CDR3, as DNA: TGTGCCAGCAGCTCAACCCTGACTAGCGGGAGGGGTGAGCAGTTCTTC. Protein product: CASSSTLTSGRGEQFF.

This clonotype was observed at least ten times. This sequence joins TRBV20-1 and TRBJ2-1; TRBD2 matches 10 bases. V lost 0 bases, J lost 7 bases, and 6 bases stayed unmatched. There are 15 residues in the CDR3. Germline values: CDR1 DFQATT, CDR2 SNEGSKA (reference sequence). The CDR3: CSARDNERGGNEQFF. The CDR3 DNA reads as TGCAGTGCTAGAGATAACGAGCGGGGGGGGAATGAGCAGTTCTTC.

This clonotype was counted between two and nine times. The chain employs TRBV5-5 and TRBJ2-7; TRBD1 matches at 8 bases. Trimming took 2 bases from V and 3 from J; bases not matched to a gene: 4. The CDR3 spans 14 residues. Germline CDR1 reads SGHKS; CDR2 reads YYEKEE (reference sequence). The CDR3 spells CASSFAGGFYEQYF. CDR3 nucleotides: TGTGCCAGCAGCTTCGCAGGGGGCTTCTACGAGCAGTACTTC.

Only a few counts were recorded for this clonotype. The chain couples TRBV12-3 or TRBV12-4 to TRBJ2-7, with a tentative D call TRBD2 (5 bases). The CDR3 extends over 13 amino acids. V lost 3 bases and J lost 11, with 17 bases in between. CDR3 in amino acids: CASSFTAGGPKYF. The CDR3 coding sequence is TGTGCCAGCAGTTTTACTGCGGGCGGACCCAAGTACTTC.

In the case of this clonotype: A much larger clone is a single base away; this may be a read error. The chain is built from TRBV5-1 and TRBJ2-7, with 12 bases lining up with TRBD2. The CDR3 contains 15 residues. CDR1 and CDR2 (germline): SGHRS, YFSETQ. Here the CDR3 DNA reads TGCGCCGGCAGCCTAAGACTAGCGGGAGCCTACGAGCAGTACTTC. Amino acid sequence: CAGSLRLAGAYEQYF.

The chain links TRBV11-3 to TRBJ2-2; the match to TRBD1 covers 9 bases. V dropped 2 bases and J dropped 6; count of bases not matched to a gene: 7. CDR3 length equals 16 residues. CDR1 and CDR2 (germline): SGHNT, YENEEA. CDR3 loop: CASSLRSGQGAGELFF. The CDR3 DNA reads as TGTGCCAGCAGCTTAAGGTCGGGACAGGGCGCCGGGGAGCTGTTTTTT.

This sequence joins TRBV7-2 and TRBJ2-2; D may correspond to TRBD1 or TRBD2 (6 bases each). The germline V and J ends were trimmed by 1 base and 6 bases, with 15 bases remaining between them. Germline CDR1 SGHTA, CDR2 FQGNSA. The CDR3 is 16 residues long. The CDR3 loop is CASSLVGGGGSGELFF. CDR3 nucleotides: TGTGCCAGCAGCTTAGTAGGCGGAGGGGGGTCCGGGGAGCTGTTTTTT.